Below are 23 T cell receptor beta chains sequenced from a single sample in a study of blood T cells in healthy people across ages. A second roughly 6 to 11 cycle PCR used barcoded and J-beta primers. TCRdb called the 5' RACE reads again in MiXCR, with one record for every CDR3 protein. The sample lists about 640,000 distinct CDR3 sequences, approximately 59% occurring once. The sequenced material came from blood. These receptors originate from a man between 60 and 75 years old in good health.

V and J are TRBV10-1 and TRBJ2-4; the D is unclear. The CDR3 runs 14 residues. V was clipped by 3 bases and J by 1 base, with 7 bases between them. Germline CDR1 is WNHNN and CDR2 is SYGVQD (reference sequence). The CDR3 region is CASSDTQAKNIQYF. DNA of the CDR3: TGCGCCAGCAGTGATACTCAGGCCAAAAACATTCAGTACTTC.

The chain couples TRBV20-1 to TRBJ1-1, with D maybe TRBD1 (5 bases). Germline V gene sequence: CDR1 DFQATT, CDR2 SNEGSKA (reference sequence). V lost 6 bases to trimming and J lost 1 base, with 15 bases between them. This CDR3 is built from 14 residues. CDR3 amino acids: CSALPGVANTEAFF. CDR3 in DNA: TGCAGTGCCTTGCCGGGGGTGGCGAACACTGAAGCTTTCTTT.

This clonotype came up a few times. For the CDR3, the DNA is TGTGCCAGCAGCTCCCCTACCGGTTCTCCATACGAGCAGTACTTC. Translated: CASSSPTGSPYEQYF. This chain joins TRBV7-2 and TRBJ2-7; D uncertain. The CDR3 is 15 residues long. Deletions cut 4 bases from V and 4 bases from J, with 17 bases between. CDR1 is SGHTA and CDR2 is FQGNSA in the germline V gene.

This chain uses TRBV10-3 with TRBJ1-1; D gene ambiguous. Deletions cut 3 bases from V and 5 bases from J, with 7 bases between. The germline gives CDR1 ENHRY, CDR2 SYGVKD. The CDR3 is 12 residues long. The CDR3 protein is CAISDLVTEAFF. The CDR3, as DNA: TGTGCCATCAGTGACTTGGTTACTGAAGCTTTCTTT.

The CDR3 sequence is CASSYGQGTYNEQFF. The CDR3 nucleotides are TGCGCCAGCAGCTACGGACAGGGCACCTACAATGAGCAGTTCTTC. The rearrangement joins TRBV5-1 to TRBJ2-1, with 8 bases lining up with TRBD1. Germline CDR1 reads SGHRS; CDR2 reads YFSETQ. Trimming at V came to 3 bases and at J to 2 bases, leaving 4 bases not matched to a gene. This CDR3 is built from 15 residues.

The chain carries TRBV12-5 and TRBJ2-2, with 8 nucleotides matching TRBD1. The V gene end was trimmed by 5 bases and the J gene end by 4 bases; junction bases not matched to a gene: 6. Looked up from germline, CDR1 is LGHNT and CDR2 is FRNRAP. The CDR3 sequence is 15 residues long. CDR3 sequence reads: CASGPQGALTGELFF. CDR3 nucleotide sequence: TGTGCTAGTGGTCCCCAGGGGGCTCTCACCGGGGAGCTGTTTTTT.

For this clonotype: One end of the junction is discordant with germline, which a read error may explain. The chain links TRBV7-2 to TRBJ1-6; 10 nucleotides match TRBD1. The CDR3 consists of 16 residues. Germline V CDR1 and CDR2: SGHTA, FQGNSA. CDR3 coding DNA: TGTGCCGGCAGCTTAACTGGGGACAGGGGAAATTCACCCCTCCACTTT. Its protein product is CAGSLTGDRGNSPLHF.

DNA of the CDR3: TGCAGCGTTGAGAATCAGGGAGGTGGCTACACCTTC. This sequence encodes CSVENQGGGYTF. This rearrangement joins TRBV29-1 to TRBJ1-2; possible D gene TRBD1, 5 bases. The CDR3 covers 12 residues. In germline, CDR1 is SQVTM, CDR2 ANQGSEA. V dropped 3 bases and J dropped 7 bases, with 12 bases sitting between them.

The J gene is TRBJ1-6, the V gene TRBV6-6; tentative D call: TRBD1 (5 bases). Germline V lookup: CDR1 MNHNY, CDR2 SVGAGI (reference sequence). Trimming left V 0 bases short and J 0 bases short, with 9 bases between. The CDR3 sequence is 17 residues long. The CDR3 nucleotides read TGTGCCAGCAGTTACTCGGGACGAAGCTCCTATAATTCACCCCTCCACTTT. This translates into CASSYSGRSSYNSPLHF.

The chain employs TRBV20-1 and TRBJ2-7; the match to TRBD2 covers 9 bases. CDR1 and CDR2 from the germline V gene are DFQATT and SNEGSKA (reference sequence). The CDR3 consists of 15 residues. V gave up 5 bases and J gave up 3 bases; unmatched junction bases: 11. The DNA for the CDR3 is TGCAGTGCTTCCCCCGCGGGACTAGCACGCTACGAGCAGTACTTC. Amino acid sequence: CSASPAGLARYEQYF.

This chain links TRBV29-1 with TRBJ2-1; 8 nucleotides line up with TRBD1. This CDR3 region has 14 residues. Germline values: CDR1 SQVTM, CDR2 ANQGSEA. The junction had 10 bases not matched to a gene; V was cut back by 7 bases and J by 5 bases. CDR3 region: CSGTTGVRDNEQFF. The CDR3 DNA follows: TGCAGCGGAACGACAGGGGTTAGGGACAATGAGCAGTTCTTC.

This clonotype was detected a few times. This chain joins TRBV29-1 and TRBJ1-1; tentative D call: TRBD1 (6 bases). Germline V gene data show CDR1 as SQVTM and CDR2 as ANQGSEA. The CDR3 has 13 amino acids. Trimming left V 6 bases short and J 2 bases short, with 13 bases between. CDR3 nucleotides: TGCAGCGTGCAGCAACAGGGAAACACTGAAGCTTTCTTT. Amino acid sequence: CSVQQQGNTEAFF. The full variable domain, its missing parts supplied by reference TRBV29-1 and TRBJ1-1, is SAVISQKPSRDICQRGTSLTIQCQVDSQVTMMFWYRQQPGQSLTLIATANQGSEATYESGFVIDKFPISRPNLTFSTLTVSNMSPEDSSIYLCSVQQQGNTEAFFGQGTRLTVV.

Remarks on this clonotype: A much bigger clone sits one base away, suggesting this may be a read error. The chain carries TRBV29-1 and TRBJ2-7, with 9 bases lining up with TRBD2. V gave up 2 bases and J gave up 7 bases; unmatched junction bases: 12. CDR1 SQVTM and CDR2 ANQGSEA come from the germline V gene. The CDR3 sequence is 15 residues long. CDR3 residues: CSVESGAGGFDEQYF. The DNA for the CDR3 is TGCAGCGTTGAAAGTGGTGCGGGGGGGTTCGATGAGCAGTACTTC.

This clonotype turned up a few times. The gene calls are TRBV20-1 and TRBJ2-3, with TRBD2 matching 7 bases. The germline CDR1 and CDR2 sequences are DFQATT and SNEGSKA (reference sequence). V dropped 6 bases and J dropped 5; count of bases not matched to a gene: 2. The CDR3 length is 11 residues. CDR3 sequence reads: CSAAGVDTQYF. The CDR3 nucleotides are TGCAGTGCCGCGGGGGTAGATACGCAGTATTTT.

This clonotype showed up just once. CDR3 DNA sequence: TGTGCTAGTGGTTCCGGGGTGCAATACAATGAGCAGTTCTTC. This gives the protein CASGSGVQYNEQFF. The V and J genes are TRBV12-5 and TRBJ2-1, with TRBD2 as a possible D gene (5 bases). The CDR3 is made up of 14 amino acids. V lost 4 bases and J lost 4, with 11 bases in between. Per the germline V gene, CDR1 is LGHNT and CDR2 is FRNRAP.

The V call is TRBV20-1, the J call TRBJ1-4; D may be TRBD1 (5 bases). There are 14 residues in the CDR3. CDR1 is DFQATT, CDR2 SNEGSKA, per germline (reference sequence). V lost 4 bases to trimming and J lost 3 bases, with 12 bases between them. The CDR3 nucleotides read TGCAGTGCTACTGGGACTTTCCCTAATGAAAAACTGTTTTTT. It codes for CSATGTFPNEKLFF.

This clonotype was seen a handful of times. J is TRBJ2-1 and V is TRBV6-6, with 8 nucleotides matching TRBD2. The CDR3 covers 14 residues. Trimming at V came to 2 bases and at J to 6 bases, leaving 3 bases not matched to a gene. Germline assignment: CDR1 MNHNY and CDR2 SVGAGI (reference sequence). CDR3 loop: CASSYREGSNEQFF. In DNA form, the CDR3 reads TGTGCCAGCAGTTACCGGGAGGGCAGCAATGAGCAGTTCTTC.

Concerning this clonotype: Compared with germline, one end of the junction differs, possibly owing to a read error. V is TRBV3-1 and J is TRBJ1-4; the D is unclear. This CDR3 is 17 amino acids long. Germline-derived CDR1 and CDR2 are LGHDT and YNNKEL (reference sequence). The CDR3 DNA sequence: TGTGCCAGCAGCCAAGAGATCTGGACGGCAACTAAGGAAAAACTGTTTTTT. This codes for CASSQEIWTATKEKLFF.

The table lists this clonotype with a few counts. The chain combines TRBV5-1 with TRBJ2-5, with D perhaps TRBD1 (6 bases). The CDR3 totals 15 residues. V shed 6 bases and J shed 3 bases, with 18 bases lying between them. Germline assignment: CDR1 SGHRS and CDR2 YFSETQ. CDR3 sequence reads: CASISGGRREETQYF. The DNA for the CDR3 is TGCGCCAGCATAAGTGGGGGCAGAAGAGAAGAGACCCAGTACTTC.

This chain joins TRBV2 and TRBJ1-2; TRBD1 aligns across 7 bases. The CDR3 spans 15 residues. Germline CDR1 and CDR2: SNHLY and FYNNEI. V lost 2 bases to trimming and J lost 2 bases; unmatched junction nucleotides: 5. The DNA of the CDR3 is TGTGCCAGCAGTGAAAGCCGGGACAGCAACTATGGCTACACCTTC. It is translated as CASSESRDSNYGYTF.

The CDR3 bases are TGTGCCAGCAGTGACTCATGGGGTGTCGGGTCACCCCTCCACTTT. Translation gives CASSDSWGVGSPLHF. V is TRBV6-4 and J is TRBJ1-6; D gene ambiguous. This CDR3 region has 15 residues. Germline lookup yields CDR1 MRHNA and CDR2 SNTAGT. The germline V and J ends were trimmed by 0 bases and 10 bases, with 13 bases remaining between them.

The chain employs TRBV5-1 and TRBJ2-1; no reliable D call. The CDR3 is 15 amino acids. Germline-derived CDR1 and CDR2 are SGHRS and YFSETQ. V lost 0 bases and J 2 bases, leaving 9 bases between the germline ends. CDR3 amino acids: CASSLVSEPYNEQFF. The CDR3 DNA reads TGCGCCAGCAGCTTGGTGTCGGAGCCCTACAATGAGCAGTTCTTC.

Notes on this clonotype: At one end the junction does not follow the germline gene, possibly because of a read error. The V gene is TRBV12-5, the J gene TRBJ1-1; TRBD1 might be the D (5 bases). From germline, CDR1 is LGHNT and CDR2 FRNRAP. The CDR3 runs 11 residues. The CDR3 loop is CGSGLGGEAFF. CDR3 nucleotide sequence: TGTGGTAGTGGTTTGGGGGGTGAAGCTTTCTTT.